Sequencing of this T cell receptor beta chain was carried out in a study of blood T cell repertoires in COVID-19. Study background: The United States, Italy and Spain provided the acute and convalescent COVID-19 samples.

Per the authors' pipeline: Amplification of reference gene primers provided the estimated nucleated cell counts. Clones were sequenced by immunoSEQ multiplex PCR, and TCRdb holds only the in-frame ones, with some missing. Clone size and the V and J calls come from that table; the DNA yielded D and trimming. The sample lists approximately 180,000 clones; 65% to 80% were seen once. The CDR3 contains 15 residues. V was trimmed by 0 bases and J by 1 base, leaving 9 bases between them. Germline V gives CDR1 KGHSH, CDR2 LQKENI. Participants were aged about 18 to 100 years, lived in 24 US areas, and enrolled virtually. Cohort allocation depended upon clinical history that participants reported.

The V and J genes are TRBV18 and TRBJ2-5; perhaps TRBD1 as D (6 bases). This sequence was found in a woman in her fifties or sixties with acute COVID-19. Material: PBMCs or T cells enriched from blood (not recorded which). The CDR3 here is CASSPPVQGQETQYF. The CDR3 coding sequence is TGTGCCAGCTCACCACCGGTACAGGGCCAAGAGACCCAGTACTTC.